This TCR beta chain was identified in a study of blood T cell repertoires in COVID-19. For the study at large: From the United States, Italy and Spain came samples of acute and convalescent COVID-19. PBMCs, B-cell-depleted T cells, or T cells provided the cDNA or gDNA that made up the material.

As originally analysed: The authors estimated nucleated cell counts from reference gene primer amplification. Method: immunoSEQ multiplex PCR; TCRdb's copy keeps in-frame clones and lacks some. V and J calls and clone size come straight from that table; D and trimming were deduced from the DNA. The sample shows 90,000 or so clones, about 87% of them seen only once. This clone was picked up a small number of times. One end of the junction fails to match germline, which may point to a read error. The CDR3 length is 15 residues. CDR1 is SSHAT, CDR2 FNYEAQ, per germline (reference sequence). The source material was peripheral blood. This chain links TRBV7-7 with TRBJ1-5; 8 bases align to TRBD1. This receptor was taken from a human donor in a cohort sampled during active COVID-19. The CDR3 loop is CASSLGQGPSKPQHF. The CDR3 DNA follows: TGTGCTAGCAGCTTAGGACAGGGCCCCTCAAAGCCCCAGCATTTT.